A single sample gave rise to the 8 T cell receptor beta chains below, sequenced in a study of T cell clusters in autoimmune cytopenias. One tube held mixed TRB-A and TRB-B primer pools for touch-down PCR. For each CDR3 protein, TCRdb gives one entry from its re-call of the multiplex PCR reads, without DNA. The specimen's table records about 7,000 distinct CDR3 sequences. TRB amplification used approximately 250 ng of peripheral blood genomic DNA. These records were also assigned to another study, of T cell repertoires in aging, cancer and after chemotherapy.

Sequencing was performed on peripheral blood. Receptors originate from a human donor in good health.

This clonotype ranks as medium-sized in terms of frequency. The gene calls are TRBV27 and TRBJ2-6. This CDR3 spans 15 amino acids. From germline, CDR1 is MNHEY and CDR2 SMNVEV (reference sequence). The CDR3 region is CASSLTSGGANVLTF. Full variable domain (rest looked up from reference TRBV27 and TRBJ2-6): EAQVTQNPRYLITVTGKKLTVTCSQNMNHEYMSWYRQDPGLGLRQIYYSMNVEVTDKGDVPEGYKVSRKEKRNFPLILESPSPNQTSLYFCASSLTSGGANVLTFGAGSRLTVL.

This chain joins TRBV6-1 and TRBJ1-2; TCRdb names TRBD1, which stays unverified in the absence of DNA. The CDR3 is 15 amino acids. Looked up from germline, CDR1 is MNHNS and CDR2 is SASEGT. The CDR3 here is CASSEVRTGVSPATF.

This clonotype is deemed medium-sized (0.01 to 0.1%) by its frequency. The chain's CDR3 is CASSDRQGGFYGYTF. The chain has TRBV6-5 and TRBJ1-2. The CDR3 is made up of 15 amino acids. Germline loops: CDR1 MNHEY, CDR2 SVGAGI.

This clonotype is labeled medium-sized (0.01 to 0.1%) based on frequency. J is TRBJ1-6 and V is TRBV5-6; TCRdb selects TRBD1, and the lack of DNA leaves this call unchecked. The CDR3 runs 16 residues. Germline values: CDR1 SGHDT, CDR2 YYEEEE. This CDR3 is CASSPDGGGGNSPLHF.

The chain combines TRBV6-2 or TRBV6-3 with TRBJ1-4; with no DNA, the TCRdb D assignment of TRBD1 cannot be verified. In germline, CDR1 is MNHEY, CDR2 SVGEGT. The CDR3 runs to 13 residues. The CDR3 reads CASSRAVEGKVFF.

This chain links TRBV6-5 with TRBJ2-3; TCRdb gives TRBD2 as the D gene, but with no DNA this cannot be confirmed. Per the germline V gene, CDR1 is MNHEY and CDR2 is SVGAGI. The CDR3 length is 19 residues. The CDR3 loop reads CASRALAGGGPGDTDTQYF.

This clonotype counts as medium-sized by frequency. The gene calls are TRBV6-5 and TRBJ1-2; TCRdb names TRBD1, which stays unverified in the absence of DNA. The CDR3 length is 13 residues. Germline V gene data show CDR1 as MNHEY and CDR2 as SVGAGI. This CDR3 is CASSPLVGYGYTF.

CDR3 loop: CASSQEWDSPLHF. V is TRBV5-6 and J is TRBJ1-6. The CDR3 consists of 13 residues. Germline lookup yields CDR1 SGHDT and CDR2 YYEEEE.